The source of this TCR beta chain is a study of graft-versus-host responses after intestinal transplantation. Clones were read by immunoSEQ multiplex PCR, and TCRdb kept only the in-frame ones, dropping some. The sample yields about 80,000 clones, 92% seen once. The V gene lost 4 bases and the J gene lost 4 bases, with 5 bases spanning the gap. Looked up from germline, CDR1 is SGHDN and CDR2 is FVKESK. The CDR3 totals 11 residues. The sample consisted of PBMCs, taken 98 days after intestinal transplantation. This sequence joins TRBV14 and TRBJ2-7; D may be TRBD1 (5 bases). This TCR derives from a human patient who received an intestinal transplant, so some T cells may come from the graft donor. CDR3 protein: CASSPGYEQYF. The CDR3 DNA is TGTGCCAGCAGCCCAGGGTACGAGCAGTACTTC.